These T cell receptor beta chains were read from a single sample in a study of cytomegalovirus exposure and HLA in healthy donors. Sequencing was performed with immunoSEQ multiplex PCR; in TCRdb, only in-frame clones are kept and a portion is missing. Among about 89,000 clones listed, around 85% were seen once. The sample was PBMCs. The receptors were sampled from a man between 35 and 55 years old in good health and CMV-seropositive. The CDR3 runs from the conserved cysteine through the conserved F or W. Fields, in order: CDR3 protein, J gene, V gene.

CASTLGTGGYGYTF TRBJ1-2 TRBV6-6
CASSQGTGTGDTQYF TRBJ2-3 TRBV4-1
CASTPGGSYNEQFF TRBJ2-1 TRBV9
CASSSPGTGNNEQFF TRBJ2-1 TRBV7-9
CASSYHTGDNSPLHF TRBJ1-6 TRBV6-6
CASSPGQGVNSPLHF TRBJ1-6 TRBV5-4
CASSLQSPPSGDSYEQYF TRBJ2-7 TRBV12-1
CASSPGLAGGYTDTQYF TRBJ2-3 TRBV5-1
CASSPGTGTYEQYF TRBJ2-7 TRBV18
CASSYGTSSNEQFF TRBJ2-1 TRBV7-3
CASPPGQGKRNQPQHF TRBJ1-5 TRBV18
CSVEGAGELFF TRBJ2-2 TRBV29-1
CARPGQGYEQYF TRBJ2-7 TRBV19
CASSQVESWGQGYNEQFF TRBJ2-1 TRBV4-1
CASSPRQGIDYGYTF TRBJ1-2 TRBV18
CASSEWAGGTGEQYF TRBJ2-7 TRBV10-1
CASSLTPTSGPKETQYF TRBJ2-5 TRBV7-3
CASTPTGTSLSEQYF TRBJ2-7 TRBV10-2
CASSPGETQYF TRBJ2-5 TRBV6-5
CASSLEVTVQLAKNIQYF TRBJ2-4 TRBV11-2
CASSAKTRDREYNEQFF TRBJ2-1 TRBV7-3
CASSFGLAAEQYF TRBJ2-7 TRBV5-1
CASSPTASSYGYTF TRBJ1-2 TRBV6-5
CASSLELRQGLGTQYF TRBJ2-5 TRBV5-1
CASKFRGLNTEAFF TRBJ1-1 TRBV6-1
CASSQSRDRAGEQYF TRBJ2-7 TRBV4-1
CASSPQGTGVNSPLHF TRBJ1-6 TRBV5-1
CASSFGGVNEKLFF TRBJ1-4 TRBV7-9
CASSPLPHEQFF TRBJ2-1 TRBV6-5
CASSTWKEDTEAFF TRBJ1-1 TRBV9
CASSPGIGRRAFF TRBJ1-1 TRBV7-3
CASSPPGQGPSGANVLTF TRBJ2-6 TRBV14
CASSVGTSGKETQYF TRBJ2-5 TRBV9
CASSQDGGGGYTF TRBJ1-2 TRBV4-2
CASSPGTSGRTGELFF TRBJ2-2 TRBV7-7
CASSQDQRTLSPLHF TRBJ1-6 TRBV4-1
CASSERLGGGGAPVEQFF TRBJ2-1 TRBV6-1
CASSETLESYNEQFF TRBJ2-1 TRBV6-1
CASSVQGFSDTQYF TRBJ2-3 TRBV5-1
CASSSPIGGGREQYF TRBJ2-7 TRBV28
CASSFPPVSYNEQFF TRBJ2-1 TRBV7-8
CASSQDPVQIYGYTF TRBJ1-2 TRBV4-2
CASSGRLGTEAFF TRBJ1-1 TRBV11-1
CASSQDGTSGRLYEQYF TRBJ2-7 TRBV4-1
CASSEISGGYNEQFF TRBJ2-1 TRBV6-4
CASSLSGSGGNEQFF TRBJ2-1 TRBV28
CASSLQGPTRNTQYF TRBJ2-3 TRBV11-2
CASSPLRGVTGYEQYF TRBJ2-7 TRBV16
CASSQVVAVTSYNSPLHF TRBJ1-6 TRBV4-1
CASSLGIAGGRYNEQFF TRBJ2-1 TRBV11-2
CASSLRTSGENIQYF TRBJ2-4 TRBV5-6
CASSENSGRAMFNEQFF TRBJ2-1 TRBV7-9